Reported below is one TCR beta chain. Enrollment of patients from Seattle took place during active infection, with longitudinal follow-up. Libraries were prepared by immunoSEQ multiplex PCR; TCRdb keeps only in-frame clonotypes and omits some of them. This sample has approximately 390,000 clones, with more than 75% found just once. The data originate from a study of blood T cell repertoires in COVID-19. Study as a whole: The samples span acute and convalescent COVID-19 from the United States, Italy and Spain. The analysed material was cDNA or gDNA that came from T cells, B-cell-depleted T cells, or PBMCs.

Between the trimmed V and J ends, which lost 6 bases and 6 bases, there was a span of 20 bases. The CDR3 has 15 residues. CDR1 is MNHNY and CDR2 is SVGAGI in the germline V gene (reference sequence). Input material: peripheral blood. The chain links TRBV6-6 to TRBJ2-5; tentatively, D is TRBD2 (7 bases). The receptor comes from a woman aged 55-70 years with COVID-19, enrolled during active disease. Here the CDR3 reads CASRGSAGQQKTQYF. The CDR3 region has the DNA TGTGCCAGCAGGGGATCAGCGGGACAACAAAAGACCCAGTACTTC.